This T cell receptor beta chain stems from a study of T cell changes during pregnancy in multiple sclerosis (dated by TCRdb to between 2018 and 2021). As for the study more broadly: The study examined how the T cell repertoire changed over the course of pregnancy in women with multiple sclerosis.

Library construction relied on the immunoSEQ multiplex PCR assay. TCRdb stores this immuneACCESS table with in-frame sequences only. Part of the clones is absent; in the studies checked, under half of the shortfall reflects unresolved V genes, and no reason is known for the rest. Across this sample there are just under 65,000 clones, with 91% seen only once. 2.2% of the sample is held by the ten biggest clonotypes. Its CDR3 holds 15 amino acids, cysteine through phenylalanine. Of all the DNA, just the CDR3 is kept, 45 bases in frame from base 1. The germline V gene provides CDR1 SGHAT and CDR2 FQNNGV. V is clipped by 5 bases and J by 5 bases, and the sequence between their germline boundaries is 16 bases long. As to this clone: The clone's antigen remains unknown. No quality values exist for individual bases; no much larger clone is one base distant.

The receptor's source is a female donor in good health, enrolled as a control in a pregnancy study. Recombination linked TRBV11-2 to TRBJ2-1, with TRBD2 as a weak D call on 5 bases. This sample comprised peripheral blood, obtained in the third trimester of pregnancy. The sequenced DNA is TGTGCCAGCAGCCGGCTCGGGAATGGGGACAATGAGCAGTTCTTC. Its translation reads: CASSRLGNGDNEQFF.